Shown below are 27 T cell receptor beta chains from a single sample sequenced in a study of shared T cell receptors in the human thymus. TCRdb's table, derived via immunoSEQ multiplex PCR, lists solely in-frame clones and lacks some. The sample holds around 68,000 clones, 90% to 95% seen once. The sequencing input was thymocytes. The receptors shown here come from a human donor.

This clone was observed once. The rearrangement links TRBV2 to TRBJ2-3, with TRBD2 matching 8 bases. The CDR3 is 18 residues long. Germline-derived CDR1 and CDR2 are SNHLY and FYNNEI. V trimming: 1 base; J trimming: 4 bases; junction bases outside the gene matches: 13. CDR3 DNA sequence: TGTGCCAGCAGTGAAGGACGAAGGGCGAGCGGGGGCCCAGATACGCAGTATTTT. Translated, it gives CASSEGRRASGGPDTQYF.

This clone was found once. The chain employs TRBV15 and TRBJ2-2; D is ambiguous. This CDR3 spans 13 amino acids. Per germline, CDR1 LNHNV and CDR2 YYDKDF (reference sequence). Between the trimmed V and J ends, which lost 8 bases and 3 bases, there was a span of 10 bases. CDR3 sequence: CATCERDTGELFF. The CDR3 bases are TGTGCCACCTGCGAACGGGACACCGGGGAGCTGTTTTTT.

Points on this clone: One end of the junction is discordant with germline, which a read error may explain. The V and J genes are TRBV4-3 and TRBJ2-7, with D perhaps matching TRBD1 (6 bases). CDR1 is LGHNA, CDR2 YSLEER, per germline. The CDR3 loop spans 13 amino acids. Here the CDR3 DNA reads TGCGCCAGCAGCCAAGAGTGGGGGCGCACGAGAAACTTC. Its protein product is CASSQEWGRTRNF.

The V call is TRBV25-1, the J call TRBJ2-7, with 8 bases matching TRBD1. Losses at the gene ends were 0 bases for V and 5 bases for J; bases not matched to a gene: 3. Germline assignment: CDR1 MGHDK and CDR2 SYGVNS. The CDR3 runs 14 residues. The CDR3 bases are TGTGCCAGCAGTGAATATCAGGGGGCTAACGAGCAGTACTTC. Protein sequence: CASSEYQGANEQYF.

The chain employs TRBV19 and TRBJ1-5, with D unclear. This CDR3 spans 16 amino acids. The V end lost 7 bases, the J end lost 0 bases, and 16 bases lay between the germline ends. Germline lookup yields CDR1 LNHDA and CDR2 SQIVND (reference sequence). The CDR3 DNA sequence: TGTGCCAGTATGTCCGATCCAGAATATAGCAATCAGCCCCAGCATTTT. Translating gives CASMSDPEYSNQPQHF.

J is TRBJ1-4 and V is TRBV5-4; D gene unclear. The CDR3 runs to 13 residues. The germline V gene has CDR1 SGHNT and CDR2 YYREEE (reference sequence). Trimming left V 8 bases short and J 8 bases short, with 16 bases between. In nucleotides, the CDR3 is TGTGCCAGTCGGGCAGGAATAGGGGAAAAACTGTTTTTT. Translated, it gives CASRAGIGEKLFF.

The chain carries TRBV7-2 and TRBJ1-6; D is uncertain. This CDR3 has 13 residues. V gave up 3 bases and J gave up 7 bases, with 7 bases separating them. Germline CDR1 is SGHTA and CDR2 is FQGNSA. The CDR3 DNA is TGTGCCAGCAGCTTGGCGGTGAATTCACCCCTCCACTTT. Encoded protein: CASSLAVNSPLHF. The entire variable domain, with the rest obtained from reference TRBV7-2 and TRBJ1-6, is as follows: GAGVSQSPSNKVTEKGKDVELRCDPISGHTALYWYRQSLGQGLEFLIYFQGNSAPDKSGLPSDRFSAERTGGSVSTLTIQRTQQEDSAVYLCASSLAVNSPLHFGNGTRLTVT.

The chain couples TRBV4-3 to TRBJ1-1, with 7 bases aligning to TRBD1. Germline-derived CDR1 and CDR2 are LGHNA and YSLEER. J lost 8 bases, V lost 3 bases, and 24 bases had no gene match. This CDR3 has 19 amino acids. CDR3 bases: TGCGCCAGCAGCCAGGACAGGAGCCAGGCCCAAAGAAACCCTCCCGAAGCTTTCTTT. Translating it yields CASSQDRSQAQRNPPEAFF.

J is TRBJ1-4 and V is TRBV5-4; the match to TRBD1 covers 7 bases. CDR1 SGHNT and CDR2 YYREEE come from the germline V gene (reference sequence). After removal of 4 bases from V and 7 bases from J, the junction contained 7 bases not matched to a gene. This CDR3 contains 14 residues. In DNA form, the CDR3 reads TGTGCCAGCAGCCCTGACAGGGATGGTGAAAAACTGTTTTTT. Its protein is CASSPDRDGEKLFF.

V usage is TRBV9 and J usage is TRBJ2-1; 8 positions agree with TRBD1. The length of the CDR3 is 16 residues. CDR1 and CDR2 (germline): SGDLS, YYNGEE. Trimming took 3 bases from V and 7 from J; bases not matched to a gene: 12. The CDR3 is CASSAETGGSGNEQFF. The DNA of the CDR3 is TGTGCCAGCAGCGCAGAAACAGGGGGGTCCGGGAATGAGCAGTTCTTC.

The chain links TRBV7-2 to TRBJ1-5; TRBD1 agrees at 8 bases. V trimming: 1 base; J trimming: 6 bases; junction bases outside the gene matches: 14. The CDR3 runs to 18 residues. Germline CDR1 reads SGHTA; CDR2 reads FQGNSA. The CDR3 region is CASSLVLRSTGVSQPQHF. CDR3 DNA sequence: TGTGCCAGCAGCTTAGTCCTCCGTTCGACAGGGGTGAGTCAGCCCCAGCATTTT.

This clone is a singleton in its sample. This sequence joins TRBV5-1 and TRBJ1-6; D possibly corresponds to TRBD1 (6 bases). Germline-derived CDR1 and CDR2 are SGHRS and YFSETQ. The CDR3 loop spans 18 amino acids. Deletions cut 4 bases from V and 0 bases from J, with 17 bases between. The chain's CDR3 is CASSDPGHLSSYNSPLHF. The CDR3 region has the DNA TGCGCCAGCAGCGATCCGGGACACCTTAGCTCCTATAATTCACCCCTCCACTTT.

The V and J genes are TRBV19 and TRBJ1-2, with no clear D. V was trimmed by 4 bases and J by 6 bases, leaving 12 bases between them. From germline, CDR1 is LNHDA and CDR2 SQIVND (reference sequence). The CDR3 covers 13 residues. The CDR3 DNA reads as TGTGCCAGTAGTAAAAAATCCGGGGATGGCTACACCTTC. This codes for CASSKKSGDGYTF.

This clone was recorded once. CDR3 bases: TGTGCCAGTAGTAGGGGACAGGGTTTGGACAATCAGCCCCAGCATTTT. Translation gives CASSRGQGLDNQPQHF. V usage is TRBV19 and J usage is TRBJ1-5; 9 nucleotides match TRBD1. Germline CDR1 is LNHDA and CDR2 is SQIVND (reference sequence). Losses at the gene ends were 4 bases for V and 3 bases for J; bases not matched to a gene: 7. The length of the CDR3 is 16 residues.

J is TRBJ2-7 and V is TRBV27; no clear D. The V gene's germline CDR1 is MNHEY and CDR2 SMNVEV (reference sequence). Trimming took 6 bases from V and 2 from J, leaving 11 bases between them. This CDR3 has 13 residues. The CDR3 spells CASRPKGTYEQYF. In DNA, the CDR3 is TGTGCCAGCAGGCCCAAAGGTACCTACGAGCAGTACTTC.

This clone was detected only once. This chain uses TRBV18 with TRBJ2-3, with 8 bases aligning to TRBD2. Germline assignment: CDR1 KGHSH and CDR2 LQKENI. Trimming at V came to 4 bases and at J to 0 bases, leaving 9 bases not matched to a gene. The CDR3 is 17 residues long. The CDR3 region has the DNA TGTGCCAGCTCACGGGCGAAGCGGGGGATTAGCACAGATACGCAGTATTTT. Its translation: CASSRAKRGISTDTQYF.

The V gene is TRBV14, the J gene TRBJ1-2, with D uncertain. Germline V lookup: CDR1 SGHDN, CDR2 FVKESK. The CDR3 contains 15 residues. With 3 bases removed from V and 4 bases from J, the gap between germline ends came to 15 bases. The CDR3 loop reads CASSQLKDGSYGYTF. CDR3 sequence (DNA): TGTGCCAGCAGCCAGCTCAAGGACGGTTCCTATGGCTACACCTTC.

J is TRBJ2-3 and V is TRBV4-2; 10 bases align to TRBD2. V shed 5 bases and J 1 base; nucleotides not matched to a gene: 3. Germline V gives CDR1 LGHNA, CDR2 YNFKEQ. This CDR3 region has 15 residues. The CDR3 nucleotides are TGTGCCAGCAGCTTCACTAGCGGGGGCACAGATACGCAGTATTTT. It is translated as CASSFTSGGTDTQYF.

The chain employs TRBV7-9 and TRBJ1-4; TRBD1 aligns across 7 bases. V shed 6 bases and J 0 bases; nucleotides not matched to a gene: 7. Germline values: CDR1 SEHNR, CDR2 FQNEAQ (reference sequence). The CDR3 runs to 16 residues. The CDR3 region is CASSPTGIATNEKLFF. In nucleotides, the CDR3 is TGTGCCAGCAGTCCGACAGGGATTGCAACTAATGAAAAACTGTTTTTT. Full variable domain (outside the CDR3, taken from reference TRBV7-9 and TRBJ1-4): DTGVSQNPRHKITKRGQNVTFRCDPISEHNRLYWYRQTLGQGPEFLTYFQNEAQLEKSRLLSDRFSAERPKGSFSTLEIQRTEQGDSAMYLCASSPTGIATNEKLFFGSGTQLSVL.

The V and J genes are TRBV4-3 and TRBJ1-2, with D possibly matching TRBD1 (6 bases). The CDR3 runs to 19 residues. Between the trimmed V and J ends, which lost 0 bases and 1 base, there was a span of 21 bases. Germline V CDR1 and CDR2: LGHNA, YSLEER. CDR3: CASSQDSPGHLAVNYGYTF. The CDR3 DNA sequence: TGCGCCAGCAGCCAAGATTCCCCGGGACACTTGGCCGTTAACTATGGCTACACCTTC.

The chain couples TRBV14 to TRBJ1-3; possibly TRBD1 for D (6 bases). Germline CDR1 and CDR2: SGHDN and FVKESK. The CDR3 length is 15 residues. V lost 4 bases and J lost 3, with 13 bases in between. This CDR3 is CASSPNGQNGNTIYF. The CDR3 nucleotides read TGTGCCAGCAGCCCGAATGGACAGAATGGAAACACCATATATTTT.

The V and J genes are TRBV7-2 and TRBJ1-2; weak D call: TRBD1 (6 bases). Germline V lookup: CDR1 SGHTA, CDR2 FQGNSA. The V gene lost 5 bases and the J gene lost 0 bases, with 22 bases spanning the gap. The CDR3 totals 18 residues. The CDR3 nucleotides are TGTGCCAGCAGCCCCCCGACGCCGACAGGACCACCTAACTATGGCTACACCTTC. It yields the protein CASSPPTPTGPPNYGYTF.

The J gene is TRBJ1-1, the V gene TRBV5-6, with a weak D call TRBD1 (5 bases). V was pared by 3 bases and J by 0 bases, with 12 bases between. CDR1 is SGHDT, CDR2 YYEEEE, per germline. This CDR3 is 15 amino acids long. CDR3 nucleotides: TGTGCCAGCAGCTATCCGGGACGGTTGAACACTGAAGCTTTCTTT. Protein sequence: CASSYPGRLNTEAFF.

V and J are TRBV5-4 and TRBJ1-6; a weak D match, TRBD1 (6 bases). V shed 4 bases and J shed 9 bases, with 17 bases lying between them. Germline V lookup: CDR1 SGHNT, CDR2 YYREEE (reference sequence). The CDR3 covers 15 residues. The CDR3 loop reads CASSPGQTLVSPLHF. In DNA, the CDR3 is TGTGCCAGCAGCCCCGGACAGACCCTCGTTTCACCCCTCCACTTT.

J is TRBJ2-5 and V is TRBV25-1, with TRBD2 matching 8 bases. V was clipped by 4 bases and J by 4 bases; unmatched bases: 14. This CDR3 is built from 17 residues. Germline loops: CDR1 MGHDK, CDR2 SYGVNS. For the CDR3, the DNA is TGTGCCAGCAGTGCCCCAAGGGGACTAGTTCGCCGAGAGACCCAGTACTTC. It codes for CASSAPRGLVRRETQYF.

The chain uses TRBV4-2 and TRBJ1-6, with TRBD1 matching 7 bases. J gave up 8 bases and V 2 bases, and 9 bases lay outside the gene matches. The CDR3 consists of 16 residues. From germline, CDR1 is LGHNA and CDR2 YNFKEQ. CDR3: CASSQRQGGVYSPLHF. CDR3 coding DNA: TGTGCCAGCAGCCAACGACAGGGAGGGGTATATTCACCCCTCCACTTT.

This clone was observed once. The CDR3 reads CASSSALGPSYEQYF. CDR3 bases: TGTGCCAGCAGCTCCGCTCTAGGGCCCTCCTACGAGCAGTACTTC. The rearrangement uses TRBV7-6 and TRBJ2-7; D is unresolved. This CDR3 region has 15 residues. Trimming pared 4 bases from V and 0 bases from J, leaving 13 bases between. Germline V gene lookup returns CDR1 SGHVS and CDR2 FNYEAQ.